A selection of T cell receptor beta chains follows, all from one sample in a study of blood T cell repertoires in COVID-19. TCRdb's table, derived via immunoSEQ multiplex PCR, lists solely in-frame clones and lacks some. Of 250,000 to 350,000 clones detected, about 81% appear once; the ten largest clones hold over 1.1%. Sequenced input: peripheral blood. All receptors derive from a human donor with COVID-19, enrolled during active disease. The donor label of this sample is uncertain. Each CDR3 is given with its conserved first and last residue. Some rows mark clone size as missing; the rest say once, few, many or name a class of expanded clone.

. TRBJ2-7 TRBV5-1 CASSLVDRGLRVSYEQYF
. TRBJ2-3 TRBV3-1/TRBV3-2 CASSLLAGEDTQYF
. TRBJ2-1 TRBV5-4 CASRRGSGSYNEQFF
. TRBJ1-1 TRBV19 CASSRDRVNTEAFF
. TRBJ2-5 TRBV7-3 CASSPGRQETQYF
. TRBJ1-2 TRBV5-6 CASSLPTGGNGYTF
. TRBJ2-3 TRBV18 CASSPPPGGDTQYF
. TRBJ2-3 TRBV11-3 CASSPGGLAADTQYF
once TRBJ1-4 TRBV2 CASTMLGTGMTTNEKLFF
. TRBJ1-2 TRBV4-3 CASSRAQGAAVYGYTF
. TRBJ2-3 TRBV7-3 CASSLRTGRTDTQYF
. TRBJ1-5 TRBV12-3/TRBV12-4 CASSLSGAGPQHF
. TRBJ1-2 TRBV28 CASSGSANYGYTF
once TRBJ2-7 TRBV6-1 CASSEFSAYEQYF
. TRBJ1-5 TRBV7-8 CASSLSGNSNQPQHF
many TRBJ2-7 TRBV5-1 CASSGELAGAGEQYF
. TRBJ2-3 TRBV7-9 CASSLVAGSGADTQYF
. TRBJ2-1 TRBV27 CASKLGLAGGSEQFF
. TRBJ1-5 TRBV28 CASSTPPGRVRNQPQHF
. TRBJ1-3 TRBV4-1 CASSQDGGGNTIYF
. TRBJ1-5 TRBV19 CAGATTGGLNQPQHF
. TRBJ2-3 TRBV10-2 CASSESTSGGRNTQYF
. TRBJ1-5 TRBV5-6 CASSIQGSGQPQHF
. TRBJ1-1 TRBV30 CAWSSLGDTEAFF
once TRBJ2-1 TRBV27 CASSLLYGTGGLRFF
. TRBJ2-6 TRBV24-1 CATEDSGANVLTF
. TRBJ2-5 TRBV19 CASSGAAGEGAQYF
. TRBJ1-5 TRBV11-2 CASSLEYSNQPQHF
. TRBJ1-3 TRBV10-2 CASSEPQGTGNTIYF
. TRBJ2-3 TRBV9 CASSVDRGDTQYF
. TRBJ2-6 TRBV2 CASSLQRGSGRATGANVLTF
once TRBJ1-5 TRBV19 CASSRDRVNQPQHF
. TRBJ1-2 TRBV28 CASSLITGQGAYDTF
. TRBJ1-1 TRBV30 CAWSQRRGEAFF
. TRBJ2-5 TRBV6-2/TRBV6-3 CASSYSTWASGSSPQETQYF
. TRBJ1-2 TRBV4-2 CASSQDEGDYSGYTF
. TRBJ2-5 TRBV3-1/TRBV3-2 CASSQRGTQYF
once TRBJ1-6 TRBV12-1 CASSFCSDVVPGCTYNSPLHF
. TRBJ1-4 TRBV6-2/TRBV6-3 CASSTTDKLFF
. TRBJ1-1 TRBV2 CASRTSPGVNTEAFF